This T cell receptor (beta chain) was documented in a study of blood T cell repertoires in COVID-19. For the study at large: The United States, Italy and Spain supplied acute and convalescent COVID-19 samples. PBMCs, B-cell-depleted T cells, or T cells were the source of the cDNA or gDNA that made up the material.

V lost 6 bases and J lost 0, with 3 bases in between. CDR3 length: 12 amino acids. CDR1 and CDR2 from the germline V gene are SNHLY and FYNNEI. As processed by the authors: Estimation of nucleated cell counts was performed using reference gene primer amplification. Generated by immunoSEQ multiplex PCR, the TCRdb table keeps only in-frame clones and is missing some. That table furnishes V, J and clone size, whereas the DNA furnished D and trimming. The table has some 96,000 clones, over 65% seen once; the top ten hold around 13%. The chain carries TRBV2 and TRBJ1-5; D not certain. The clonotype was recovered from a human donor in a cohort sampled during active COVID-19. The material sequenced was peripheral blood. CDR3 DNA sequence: TGTGCCAGCAGATATAGCAATCAGCCCCAGCATTTT. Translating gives CASRYSNQPQHF. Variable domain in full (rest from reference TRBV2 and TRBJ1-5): EPEVTQTPSHQVTQMGQEVILRCVPISNHLYFYWYRQILGQKVEFLVSFYNNEISEKSEIFDDQFSVERPDGSNFTLKIRSTKLEDSAMYFCASRYSNQPQHFGDGTRLSIL.